This T cell receptor (beta chain) was recorded in a study of blood T cell repertoires in COVID-19. Study overall: The origin of the acute and convalescent COVID-19 samples was the United States, Italy and Spain.

Clones were sequenced by immunoSEQ multiplex PCR, and TCRdb holds only the in-frame ones, with some missing. The table lists 45,000 to 55,000 clones, approximately 84% of them singletons, with about 4.5% in the top ten. The V segment lost 4 bases and the J segment 4 bases; nucleotides outside the gene matches: 8. The CDR3 loop spans 15 amino acids. CDR1 SGHKS and CDR2 YYEKEE come from the germline V gene (reference sequence). Sequencing used peripheral blood. The genes are TRBV5-5 and TRBJ1-5, with TRBD1 identical over 7 bases. This TCR was sampled from a man in his fifties with active COVID-19. The CDR3: CASSGGQPINQPQHF. For the CDR3, the DNA is TGTGCCAGCAGCGGGGGACAGCCTATTAATCAGCCCCAGCATTTT.